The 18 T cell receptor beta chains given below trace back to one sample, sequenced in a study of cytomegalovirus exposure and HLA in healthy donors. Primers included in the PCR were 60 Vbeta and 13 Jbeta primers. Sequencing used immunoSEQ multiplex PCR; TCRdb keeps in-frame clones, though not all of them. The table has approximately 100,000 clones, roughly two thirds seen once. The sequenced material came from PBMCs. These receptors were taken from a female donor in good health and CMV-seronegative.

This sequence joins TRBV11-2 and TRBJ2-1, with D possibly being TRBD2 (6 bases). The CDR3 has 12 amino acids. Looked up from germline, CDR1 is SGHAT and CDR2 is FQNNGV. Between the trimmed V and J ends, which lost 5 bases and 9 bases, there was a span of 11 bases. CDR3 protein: CASSRGRGEQFF. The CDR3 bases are TGTGCCAGCAGCAGAGGGCGGGGTGAGCAGTTCTTC. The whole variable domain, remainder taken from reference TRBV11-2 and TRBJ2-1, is EAGVAQSPRYKIIEKRQSVAFWCNPISGHATLYWYQQILGQGPKLLIQFQNNGVVDDSQLPKDRFSAERLKGVDSTLKIQPAKLEDSAVYLCASSRGRGEQFFGPGTRLTVL.

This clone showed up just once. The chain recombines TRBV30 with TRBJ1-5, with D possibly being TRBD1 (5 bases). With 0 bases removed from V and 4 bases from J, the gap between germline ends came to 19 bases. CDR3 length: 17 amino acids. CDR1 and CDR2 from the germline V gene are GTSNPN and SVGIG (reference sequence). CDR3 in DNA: TGTGCCTGGAGTGTAAGCCAGGGTATGGCCACGAATCAGCCCCAGCATTTT. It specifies CAWSVSQGMATNQPQHF.

CDR3 nucleotide sequence: TGTGCCAGCAGCTTGGGCAACTCTGGAAACACCATATATTTT. This translates into CASSLGNSGNTIYF. The chain joins TRBV11-3 to TRBJ1-3; D ambiguous. V lost 3 bases and J lost 0, with 6 bases in between. Germline V lookup: CDR1 SGHNT, CDR2 YENEEA. This CDR3 region has 14 residues.

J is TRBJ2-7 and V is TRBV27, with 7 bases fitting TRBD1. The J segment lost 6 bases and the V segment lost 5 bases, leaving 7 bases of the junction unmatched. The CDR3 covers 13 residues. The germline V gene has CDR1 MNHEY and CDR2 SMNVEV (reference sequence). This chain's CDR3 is CASSRQGLGEQYF. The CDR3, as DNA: TGTGCCAGCAGTAGACAGGGTCTGGGCGAGCAGTACTTC.

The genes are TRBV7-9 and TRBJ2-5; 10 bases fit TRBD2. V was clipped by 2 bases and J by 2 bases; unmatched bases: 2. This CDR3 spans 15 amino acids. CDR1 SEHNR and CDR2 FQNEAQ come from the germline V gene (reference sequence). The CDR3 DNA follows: TGTGCCAGCAGCTTAAGAGCGGGAGGGCAAGAGACCCAGTACTTC. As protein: CASSLRAGGQETQYF.

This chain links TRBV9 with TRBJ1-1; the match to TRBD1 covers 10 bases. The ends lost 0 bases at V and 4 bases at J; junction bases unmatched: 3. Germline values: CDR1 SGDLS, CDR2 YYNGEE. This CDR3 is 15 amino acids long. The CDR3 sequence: CASSVGTGGSTEAFF. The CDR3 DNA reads TGTGCCAGCAGCGTAGGGACAGGGGGGAGCACTGAAGCTTTCTTT.

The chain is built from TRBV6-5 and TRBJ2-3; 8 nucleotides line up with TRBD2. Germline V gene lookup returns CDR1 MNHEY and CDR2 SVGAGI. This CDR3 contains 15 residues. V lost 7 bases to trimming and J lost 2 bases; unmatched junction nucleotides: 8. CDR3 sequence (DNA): TGTGCCAGCAACACGGGAGGGCCGAACACAGATACGCAGTATTTT. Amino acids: CASNTGGPNTDTQYF.

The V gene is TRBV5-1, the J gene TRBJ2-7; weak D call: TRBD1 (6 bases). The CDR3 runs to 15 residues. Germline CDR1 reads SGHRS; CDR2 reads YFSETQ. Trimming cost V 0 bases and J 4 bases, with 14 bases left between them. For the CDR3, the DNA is TGCGCCAGCAGCTTGGGCCGGGACACTCAATACGAGCAGTACTTC. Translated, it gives CASSLGRDTQYEQYF. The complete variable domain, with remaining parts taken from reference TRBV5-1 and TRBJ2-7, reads KAGVTQTPRYLIKTRGQQVTLSCSPISGHRSVSWYQQTPGQGLQFLFEYFSETQRNKGNFPGRFSGRQFSNSRSEMNVSTLELGDSALYLCASSLGRDTQYEQYFGPGTRLTVT.

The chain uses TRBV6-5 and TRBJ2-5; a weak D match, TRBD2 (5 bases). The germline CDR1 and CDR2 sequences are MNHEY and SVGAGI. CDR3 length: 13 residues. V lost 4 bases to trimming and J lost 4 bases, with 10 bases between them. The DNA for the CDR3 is TGTGCCAGCAGTTTCGGGGTAGGAGAGACCCAGTACTTC. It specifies CASSFGVGETQYF.

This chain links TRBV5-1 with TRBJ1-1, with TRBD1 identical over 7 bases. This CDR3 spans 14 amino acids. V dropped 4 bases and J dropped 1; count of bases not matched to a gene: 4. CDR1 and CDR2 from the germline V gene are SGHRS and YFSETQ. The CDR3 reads CASSVYRGNTEAFF. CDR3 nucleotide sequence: TGCGCCAGCAGCGTGTACAGGGGGAACACTGAAGCTTTCTTT.

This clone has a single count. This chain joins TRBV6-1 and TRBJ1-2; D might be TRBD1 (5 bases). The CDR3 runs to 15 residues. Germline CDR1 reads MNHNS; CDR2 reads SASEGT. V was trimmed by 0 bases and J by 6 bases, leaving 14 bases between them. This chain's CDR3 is CASSEAGSGLDGYTF. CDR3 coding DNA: TGTGCCAGCAGTGAAGCTGGGTCAGGGTTGGATGGCTACACCTTC.

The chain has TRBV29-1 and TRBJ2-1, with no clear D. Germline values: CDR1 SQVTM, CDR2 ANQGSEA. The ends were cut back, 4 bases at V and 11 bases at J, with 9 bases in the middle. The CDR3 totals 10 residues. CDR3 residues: CSVGDIQQFF. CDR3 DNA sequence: TGCAGCGTTGGAGATATCCAGCAGTTCTTC.

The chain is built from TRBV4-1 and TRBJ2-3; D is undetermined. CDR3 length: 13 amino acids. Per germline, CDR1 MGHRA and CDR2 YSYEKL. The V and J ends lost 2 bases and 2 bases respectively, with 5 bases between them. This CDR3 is CASSQIYTDTQYF. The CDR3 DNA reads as TGCGCCAGCAGCCAAATTTACACAGATACGCAGTATTTT.

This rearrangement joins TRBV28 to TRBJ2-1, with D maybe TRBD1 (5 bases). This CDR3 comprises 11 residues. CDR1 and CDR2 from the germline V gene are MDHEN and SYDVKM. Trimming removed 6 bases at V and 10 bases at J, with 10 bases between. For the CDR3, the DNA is TGTGCCAGCAGGTCCCGACAGGAGCAGTTCTTC. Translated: CASRSRQEQFF. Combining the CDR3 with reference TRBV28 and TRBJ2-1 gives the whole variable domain DVKVTQSSRYLVKRTGEKVFLECVQDMDHENMFWYRQDPGLGLRLIYFSYDVKMKEKGDIPEGYSVSREKKERFSLILESASTNQTSMYLCASRSRQEQFFGPGTRLTVL.

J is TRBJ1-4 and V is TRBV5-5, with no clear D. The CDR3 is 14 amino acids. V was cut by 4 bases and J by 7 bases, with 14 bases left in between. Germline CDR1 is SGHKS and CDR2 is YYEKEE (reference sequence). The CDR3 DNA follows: TGTGCCAGCAGCCATTTTGAGCGGGGTGAAAAACTGTTTTTT. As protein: CASSHFERGEKLFF.

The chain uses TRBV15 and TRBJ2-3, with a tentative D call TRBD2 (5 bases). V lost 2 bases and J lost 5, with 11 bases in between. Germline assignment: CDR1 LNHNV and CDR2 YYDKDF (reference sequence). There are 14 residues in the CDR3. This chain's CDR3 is CATSRPELEDTQYF. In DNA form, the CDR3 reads TGTGCCACCAGCAGACCGGAACTAGAAGATACGCAGTATTTT. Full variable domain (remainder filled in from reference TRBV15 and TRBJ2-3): DAMVIQNPRYQVTQFGKPVTLSCSQTLNHNVMYWYQQKSSQAPKLLFHYYDKDFNNEADTPDNFQSRRPNTSFCFLDIRSPGLGDTAMYLCATSRPELEDTQYFGPGTRLTVL.

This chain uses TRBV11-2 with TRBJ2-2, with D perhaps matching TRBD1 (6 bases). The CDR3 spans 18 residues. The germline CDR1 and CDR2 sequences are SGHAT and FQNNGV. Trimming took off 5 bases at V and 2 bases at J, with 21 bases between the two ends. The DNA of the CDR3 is TGTGCCAGCAGCCATCGGACAGCTCGAGAATCTAACACCGGGGAGCTGTTTTTT. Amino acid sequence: CASSHRTARESNTGELFF.

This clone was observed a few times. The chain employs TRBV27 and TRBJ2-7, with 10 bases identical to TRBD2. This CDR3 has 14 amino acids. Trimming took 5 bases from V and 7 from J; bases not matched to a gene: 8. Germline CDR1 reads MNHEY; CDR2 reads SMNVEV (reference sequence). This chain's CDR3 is CASSLLAGEREQYF. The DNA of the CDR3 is TGTGCCAGCAGTCTGCTAGCGGGAGAACGTGAGCAGTACTTC.